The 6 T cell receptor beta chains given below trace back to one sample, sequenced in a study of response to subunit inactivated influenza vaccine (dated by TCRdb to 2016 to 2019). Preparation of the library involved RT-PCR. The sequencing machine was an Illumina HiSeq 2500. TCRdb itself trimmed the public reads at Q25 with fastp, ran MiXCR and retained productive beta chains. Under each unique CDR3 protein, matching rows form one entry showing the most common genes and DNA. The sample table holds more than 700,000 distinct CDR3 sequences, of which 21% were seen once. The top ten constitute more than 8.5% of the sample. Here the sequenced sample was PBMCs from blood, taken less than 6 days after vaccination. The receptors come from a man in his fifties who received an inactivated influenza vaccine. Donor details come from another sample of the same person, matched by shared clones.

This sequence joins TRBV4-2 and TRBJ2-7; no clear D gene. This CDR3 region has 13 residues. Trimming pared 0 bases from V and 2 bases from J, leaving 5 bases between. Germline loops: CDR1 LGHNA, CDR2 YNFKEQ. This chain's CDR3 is CASSQDSTYEQYF. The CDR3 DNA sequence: TGTGCCAGCAGCCAAGACAGCACCTACGAGCAGTACTTC.

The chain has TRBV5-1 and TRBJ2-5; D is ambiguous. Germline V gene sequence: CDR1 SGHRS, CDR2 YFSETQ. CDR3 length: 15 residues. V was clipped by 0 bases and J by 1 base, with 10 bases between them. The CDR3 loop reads CASSLEIGLQETQYF. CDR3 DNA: TGCGCCAGCAGCTTGGAAATCGGGCTCCAAGAGACCCAGTACTTC.

The chain's CDR3 is CASSKWGTHHLKETQYF. CDR3 coding DNA: TGTGCCAGCAGTAAGTGGGGGACTCATCATCTTAAAGAGACCCAGTACTTC. The chain links TRBV12-3 or TRBV12-4 to TRBJ2-5; tentative D call: TRBD2 (6 bases). The CDR3 sequence is 17 residues long. Deletions cut 5 bases from V and 3 bases from J, with 22 bases between.

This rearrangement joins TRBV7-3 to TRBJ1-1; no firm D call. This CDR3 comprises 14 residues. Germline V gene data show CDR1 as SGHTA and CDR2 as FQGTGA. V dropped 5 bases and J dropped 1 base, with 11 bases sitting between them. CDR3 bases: TGTGCCAGCAGCCCAGGTTTCGGGAACACTGAAGCTTTCTTT. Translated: CASSPGFGNTEAFF.

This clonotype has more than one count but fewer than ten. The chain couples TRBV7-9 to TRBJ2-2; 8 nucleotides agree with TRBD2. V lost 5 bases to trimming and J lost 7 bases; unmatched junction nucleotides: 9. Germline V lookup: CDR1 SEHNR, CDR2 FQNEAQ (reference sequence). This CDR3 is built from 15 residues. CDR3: CASSPHSGADGELFF. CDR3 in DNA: TGTGCCAGCAGCCCCCATAGCGGGGCGGACGGGGAGCTGTTTTTT.

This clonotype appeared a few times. The chain's CDR3 is CASSFLAGVSFEQFF. The CDR3 DNA follows: TGTGCCAGCAGCTTCCTAGCGGGAGTTTCGTTTGAGCAGTTCTTC. The gene calls are TRBV7-9 and TRBJ2-1; 10 bases fit TRBD2. The CDR3 is 15 amino acids. J was trimmed by 9 bases and V by 3 bases; bases with no gene match: 8. CDR1 SEHNR and CDR2 FQNEAQ come from the germline V gene (reference sequence).